This T cell receptor beta chain was sequenced during a study of early T cells in non-severe SARS-CoV-2 infection. V was shortened by 0 bases and J by 2 bases, with 13 bases between the two germline ends. Germline V gene data show CDR1 as MGHRA and CDR2 as YSYEKL. The CDR3 length is 16 residues. This clonotype occurred many times. Researchers tagged individual cDNA molecules with unique molecular identifiers. From the 5' RACE reads, TCRdb called clonotypes with MiXCR, one entry per CDR3 protein. The table shows about 25,000 distinct CDR3 sequences, with less than 7% occurring only once. The TCR sequence derives from an adult who was a healthcare worker with PCR-confirmed SARS-CoV-2 infection or an uninfected control (not recorded which). The chain is built from TRBV4-1 and TRBJ1-1; D uncertain. Sequences were obtained from whole blood. CDR3 amino acids: CASSQEFRAGNTEAFF. DNA of the CDR3: TGCGCCAGCAGCCAAGAATTTAGGGCGGGCAACACTGAAGCTTTCTTT.